What follows are 8 T cell receptor beta chains derived from one specimen sequenced in a study of blood T cell repertoires in COVID-19. Clones were read by immunoSEQ multiplex PCR, and TCRdb kept only the in-frame ones, dropping some. Among 100,000 to 150,000 clones listed, around 70% were seen once. What was sequenced was peripheral blood. These receptors all stem from a man in his fifties or sixties with acute or convalescent COVID-19.

This chain uses TRBV5-1 with TRBJ2-5; 7 bases line up with TRBD2. In germline, CDR1 is SGHRS, CDR2 YFSETQ. This CDR3 spans 15 amino acids. The J segment lost 5 bases and the V segment lost 1 base, leaving 8 bases of the junction unmatched. The DNA of the CDR3 is TGCGCCAGCAGCTTGAATGGACTAGGCGCGGAGACCCAGTACTTC. Protein sequence: CASSLNGLGAETQYF. Full variable domain (rest looked up from reference TRBV5-1 and TRBJ2-5): KAGVTQTPRYLIKTRGQQVTLSCSPISGHRSVSWYQQTPGQGLQFLFEYFSETQRNKGNFPGRFSGRQFSNSRSEMNVSTLELGDSALYLCASSLNGLGAETQYFGPGTRLLVL.

The CDR3 region is CASSYRSGPRSYNEQFF. DNA for the CDR3: TGTGCCAGCAGTTACCGATCAGGGCCCCGCTCCTACAATGAGCAGTTCTTC. This chain connects TRBV6-2 or TRBV6-3 to TRBJ2-1, with D maybe TRBD1 (5 bases). The V end lost 2 bases, the J end lost 0 bases, and 14 bases lay between the germline ends. Germline V CDR1 and CDR2: MNHEY, SVGEGT. The length of the CDR3 is 17 residues.

This clone is judged medium-sized. This chain's CDR3 is CASSLGQGSYNEQFF. CDR3 DNA: TGTGCCAGCAGCTTGGGACAGGGCTCCTACAATGAGCAGTTCTTC. The chain recombines TRBV5-4 with TRBJ2-1, with 7 positions matching TRBD1. With V trimmed by 0 bases and J by 0 bases, 0 bases remained unmatched. The CDR3 extends over 15 amino acids. Germline CDR1 SGHNT, CDR2 YYREEE (reference sequence). Using reference TRBV5-4 and TRBJ2-1 for the parts outside the CDR3, the full variable domain is ETGVTQSPTHLIKTRGQQVTLRCSSQSGHNTVSWYQQALGQGPQFIFQYYREEENGRGNFPPRFSGLQFPNYSSELNVNALELDDSALYLCASSLGQGSYNEQFFGPGTRLTVL.

The rearrangement uses TRBV5-1 and TRBJ2-1; possible D gene TRBD2, 6 bases. Germline V lookup: CDR1 SGHRS, CDR2 YFSETQ. The CDR3 runs 15 residues. Trimming pared 3 bases from V and 0 bases from J, leaving 10 bases between. For the CDR3, the DNA is TGCGCCAGCAGCTCGGAGGGAAGCTCCTACAATGAGCAGTTCTTC. This sequence encodes CASSSEGSSYNEQFF.

The V call is TRBV19, the J call TRBJ2-7; 7 bases are shared with TRBD2. The V segment lost 5 bases and the J segment 2 bases; nucleotides outside the gene matches: 9. The germline V gene has CDR1 LNHDA and CDR2 SQIVND (reference sequence). CDR3 length equals 15 residues. The DNA of the CDR3 is TGTGCCAGTAGTTTTAGCGGGCAAGGAACCTACGAGCAGTACTTC. Amino acids: CASSFSGQGTYEQYF.

This chain links TRBV5-1 with TRBJ2-6, with 7 bases aligning to TRBD2. CDR1 and CDR2 (germline): SGHRS, YFSETQ. The CDR3 has 17 residues. V lost 0 bases, J lost 5 bases, and 8 bases stayed unmatched. CDR3 DNA sequence: TGCGCCAGCAGCTTGGAGGCAGGGAGGGAGAGGGCCAACGTCCTGACTTTC. This sequence encodes CASSLEAGRERANVLTF.

The count of this clone is one. The chain combines TRBV12-5 with TRBJ2-1, with 10 bases that match TRBD2. The J segment lost 8 bases and the V segment lost 6 bases, leaving 16 bases of the junction unmatched. CDR3 length: 17 residues. The germline V gene encodes CDR1 LGHNT and CDR2 FRNRAP. The DNA for the CDR3 is TGTGCTAGTGGCTCTATGAAAATTAGCGGGGGGTACGATGAGCAGTTCTTC. It encodes CASGSMKISGGYDEQFF.

This chain uses TRBV3-1 (or the pseudogene TRBV3-2) with TRBJ2-2; no clear D. Germline CDR1 and CDR2: LGHDT and YNNKEL (reference sequence). The CDR3 runs 15 residues. V was pared by 2 bases and J by 1 base, with 8 bases between. In nucleotides, the CDR3 is TGTGCCAGCAGCCAAAATCGACAGAACACCGGGGAGCTGTTTTTT. Amino acids: CASSQNRQNTGELFF.